Below, 10 T cell receptor beta chains from the same sample are listed, as sequenced in a study of OX40 agonist ivuxolimab in advanced cancers. Here immunoSEQ multiplex PCR was the method, and the copy in TCRdb shows in-frame clones only, minus some. The table has approximately 65,000 clones, around 90% seen once. Source: CD4+ or CD8+ T cells sorted from blood, taken in a trial of the OX40 agonist ivuxolimab. The receptor source for this set is an adult with an advanced solid tumor such as melanoma, head and neck, liver or kidney cancer.

The genes are TRBV2 and TRBJ1-1; TRBD1 is a possible D gene (5 bases). Germline assignment: CDR1 SNHLY and CDR2 FYNNEI. CDR3 length equals 13 residues. V was pared by 7 bases and J by 1 base, with 10 bases between. The CDR3 protein is CASIGGANTEAFF. The CDR3, as DNA: TGTGCCAGCATCGGCGGGGCGAACACTGAAGCTTTCTTT.

The chain is built from TRBV5-1 and TRBJ1-1, with TRBD1 matching over 8 bases. The CDR3 spans 14 residues. Looked up from germline, CDR1 is SGHRS and CDR2 is YFSETQ. Germline trimming cut 4 bases from V and 6 bases from J; bases unmatched to any gene: 8. The CDR3 loop is CASSGRTGTSEAFF. The CDR3 DNA reads TGCGCCAGCAGCGGAAGGACAGGGACCTCTGAAGCTTTCTTT. The whole variable domain, remainder taken from reference TRBV5-1 and TRBJ1-1, is KAGVTQTPRYLIKTRGQQVTLSCSPISGHRSVSWYQQTPGQGLQFLFEYFSETQRNKGNFPGRFSGRQFSNSRSEMNVSTLELGDSALYLCASSGRTGTSEAFFGQGTRLTVV.

The V gene is TRBV6-1, the J gene TRBJ2-3; possibly TRBD2 for D (6 bases). The V end was cut by 6 bases, the J end by 6 bases, with 16 bases between. CDR1 and CDR2 from the germline V gene are MNHNS and SASEGT. The CDR3 runs 14 residues. The CDR3 nucleotides are TGTGCCAGCAGAGGGACTCCTTCTGTGGATACGCAGTATTTT. Protein sequence: CASRGTPSVDTQYF.

The chain is built from TRBV6-6 and TRBJ2-3, with unresolved D. V shed 6 bases and J shed 7 bases, with 14 bases lying between them. The CDR3 is made up of 13 amino acids. Germline V gene data show CDR1 as MNHNY and CDR2 as SVGAGI (reference sequence). The CDR3 loop reads CASRYDTMYTQYF. The CDR3 DNA is TGTGCCAGCAGATATGACACCATGTATACGCAGTATTTT.

CDR3 residues: CASSFRAGYTF. The CDR3 region has the DNA TGTGCCAGCAGCTTCAGGGCTGGCTACACCTTC. V gene TRBV5-6 combines with J gene TRBJ1-2; weak D call: TRBD1 (5 bases). V was clipped by 2 bases and J by 7 bases, with 6 bases between them. The length of the CDR3 is 11 residues. Looked up from germline, CDR1 is SGHDT and CDR2 is YYEEEE.

This clone was seen a single time. The chain uses TRBV2 and TRBJ1-1, with 8 bases identical to TRBD1. V shed 5 bases and J 2 bases; nucleotides not matched to a gene: 4. The length of the CDR3 is 14 residues. Germline V gene lookup returns CDR1 SNHLY and CDR2 FYNNEI. The CDR3 nucleotides read TGTGCCAGCAGTAAACAGGGGGGCAACACTGAAGCTTTCTTT. Translated, it gives CASSKQGGNTEAFF.

The chain couples TRBV6-1 to TRBJ2-5, with unresolved D. Germline V gene sequence: CDR1 MNHNS, CDR2 SASEGT. CDR3 length: 13 residues. Trimming removed 9 bases at V and 3 bases at J, with 14 bases between. The CDR3 sequence: CARGFTDKETQYF. In DNA form, the CDR3 reads TGTGCCAGGGGATTTACAGATAAAGAGACCCAGTACTTC.

The chain is built from TRBV6-1 and TRBJ2-7; D might be TRBD2 (5 bases). This CDR3 region has 14 residues. Germline CDR1 MNHNS, CDR2 SASEGT. V was trimmed by 5 bases and J by 4 bases, leaving 15 bases between them. CDR3 in DNA: TGTGCCAGCAGTCGGGGTTTAGGAGATTACGAGCAGTACTTC. This sequence encodes CASSRGLGDYEQYF.

V gene TRBV27 combines with J gene TRBJ1-5; possibly TRBD1 for D (5 bases). This CDR3 region has 15 residues. The V gene's germline CDR1 is MNHEY and CDR2 SMNVEV (reference sequence). V was cut by 6 bases and J by 0 bases, with 12 bases left in between. The CDR3 DNA is TGTGCCAGCAGGTCTAAGGGGATTAGCAATCAGCCCCAGCATTTT. Encoded protein: CASRSKGISNQPQHF.

This chain connects TRBV10-2 to TRBJ2-1, with 8 bases lining up with TRBD1. The CDR3 spans 13 residues. The trim removed 6 bases at V and 8 bases at J, leaving 6 bases unmatched. Germline CDR1 is WSHSY and CDR2 is SAAADI. The CDR3, as DNA: TGCGCCAGCAGGACAGGGGCGGTAGATGAGCAGTTCTTC. Translating it yields CASRTGAVDEQFF.